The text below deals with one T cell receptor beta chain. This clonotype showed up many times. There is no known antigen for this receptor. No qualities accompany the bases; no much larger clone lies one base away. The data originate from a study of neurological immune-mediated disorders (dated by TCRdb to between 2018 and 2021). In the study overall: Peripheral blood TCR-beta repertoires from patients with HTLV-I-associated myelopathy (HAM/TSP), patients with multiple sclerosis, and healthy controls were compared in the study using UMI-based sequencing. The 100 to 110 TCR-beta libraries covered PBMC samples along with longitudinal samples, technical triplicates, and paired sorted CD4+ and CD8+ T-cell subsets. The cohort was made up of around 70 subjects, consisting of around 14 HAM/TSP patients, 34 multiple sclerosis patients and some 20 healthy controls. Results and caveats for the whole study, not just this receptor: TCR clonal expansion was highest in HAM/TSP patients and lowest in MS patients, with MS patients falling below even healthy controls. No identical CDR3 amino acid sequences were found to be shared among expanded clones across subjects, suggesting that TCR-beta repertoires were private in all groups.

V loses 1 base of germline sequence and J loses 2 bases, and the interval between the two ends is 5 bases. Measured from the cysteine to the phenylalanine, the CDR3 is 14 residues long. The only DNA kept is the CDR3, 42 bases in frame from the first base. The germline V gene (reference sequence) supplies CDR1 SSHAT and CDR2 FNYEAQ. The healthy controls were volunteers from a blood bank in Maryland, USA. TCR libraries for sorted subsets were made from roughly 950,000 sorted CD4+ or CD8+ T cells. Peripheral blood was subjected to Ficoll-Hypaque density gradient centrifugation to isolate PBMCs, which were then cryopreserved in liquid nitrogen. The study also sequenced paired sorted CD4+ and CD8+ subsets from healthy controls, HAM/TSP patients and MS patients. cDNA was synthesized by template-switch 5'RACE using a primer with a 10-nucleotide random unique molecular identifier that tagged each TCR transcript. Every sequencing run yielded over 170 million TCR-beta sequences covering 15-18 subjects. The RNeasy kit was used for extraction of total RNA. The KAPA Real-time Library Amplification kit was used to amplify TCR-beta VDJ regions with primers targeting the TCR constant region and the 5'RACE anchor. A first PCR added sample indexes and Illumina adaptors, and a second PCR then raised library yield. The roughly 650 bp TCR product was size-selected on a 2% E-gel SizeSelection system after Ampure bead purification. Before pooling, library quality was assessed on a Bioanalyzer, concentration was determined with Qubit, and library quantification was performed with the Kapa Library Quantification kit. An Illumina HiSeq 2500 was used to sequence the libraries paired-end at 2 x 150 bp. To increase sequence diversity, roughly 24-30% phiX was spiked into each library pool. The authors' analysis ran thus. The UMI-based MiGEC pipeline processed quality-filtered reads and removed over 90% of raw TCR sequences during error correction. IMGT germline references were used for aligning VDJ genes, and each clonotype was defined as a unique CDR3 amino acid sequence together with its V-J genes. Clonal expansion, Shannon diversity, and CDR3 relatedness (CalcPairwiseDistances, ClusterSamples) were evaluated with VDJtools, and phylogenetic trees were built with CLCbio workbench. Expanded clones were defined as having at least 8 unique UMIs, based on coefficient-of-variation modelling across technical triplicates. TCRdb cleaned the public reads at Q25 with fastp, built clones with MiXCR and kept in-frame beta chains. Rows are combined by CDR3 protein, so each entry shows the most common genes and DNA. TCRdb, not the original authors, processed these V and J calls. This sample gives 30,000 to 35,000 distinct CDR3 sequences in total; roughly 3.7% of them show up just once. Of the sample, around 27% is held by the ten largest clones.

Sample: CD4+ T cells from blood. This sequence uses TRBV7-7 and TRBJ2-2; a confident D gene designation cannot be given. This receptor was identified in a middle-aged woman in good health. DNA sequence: TGTGCCAGCAGCTTAGGACTTAACACCGGGGAGCTGTTTTTT. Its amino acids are CASSLGLNTGELFF.